The 27 T cell receptor beta chains presented below share a single source sample, sequenced in a study of shared T cell receptors in the human thymus. Assay: immunoSEQ multiplex PCR; the TCRdb copy retains only in-frame clones and omits some. The sample has 600,000 to 900,000 clones; approximately 83% are singletons. Separately, the same data were catalogued under a study of human thymus T cells.

Sequencing input: thymocytes. All receptors derive from a girl in the first two years of life with a congenital heart defect.

This clone was seen more than once but under ten times. The CDR3 DNA reads as TGTGCCAGCAGTGAAAAATCATATAACCGACAGTACAATGAGCAGTTCTTC. Translating it yields CASSEKSYNRQYNEQFF. This sequence joins TRBV6-1 and TRBJ2-1, with D maybe TRBD1 (5 bases). This CDR3 comprises 17 residues. From germline, CDR1 is MNHNS and CDR2 SASEGT. Trimming pared 2 bases from V and 4 bases from J, leaving 18 bases between.

The chain's CDR3 is CASSEGQLYTF. The DNA for the CDR3 is TGTGCCAGCAGTGAAGGACAGTTATACACCTTC. The chain recombines TRBV2 with TRBJ1-2; D perhaps matches TRBD1 (5 bases). This CDR3 region has 11 residues. CDR1 SNHLY and CDR2 FYNNEI come from the germline V gene. Between the trimmed V and J ends, which lost 1 base and 11 bases, there was a span of 8 bases.

This clone was recorded a few times. V and J are TRBV7-7 and TRBJ2-5; 10 bases align to TRBD1. The J segment lost 4 bases and the V segment lost 3 bases, leaving 17 bases of the junction unmatched. This CDR3 has 19 residues. Germline CDR1 and CDR2: SSHAT and FNYEAQ (reference sequence). The CDR3 nucleotides are TGTGCCAGCAGCTTGTACCGACGCCGGGACAGGGGACCAGGAGAGACCCAGTACTTC. The encoded protein is CASSLYRRRDRGPGETQYF.

The V gene is TRBV9, the J gene TRBJ2-1, with D perhaps TRBD2 (7 bases). Trimming took 4 bases from V and 15 from J, leaving 20 bases between them. This CDR3 has 13 residues. In germline, CDR1 is SGDLS, CDR2 YYNGEE. The CDR3 is CASSLMGEGGRFF. For the CDR3, the DNA is TGTGCCAGCAGCCTCATGGGGGAGGGGGGCCGGTTCTTC.

This clone was detected once. The chain recombines TRBV19 with TRBJ2-2; TRBD2 aligns across 10 bases. The CDR3 runs 17 residues. V lost 1 base, J lost 7 bases, and 9 bases stayed unmatched. Germline CDR1 reads LNHDA; CDR2 reads SQIVND (reference sequence). CDR3 amino acids: CASSIVSASGGFGELFF. In nucleotides, the CDR3 is TGTGCCAGTAGTATAGTGTCGGCTAGCGGGGGATTCGGGGAGCTGTTTTTT. The complete variable domain, with remaining parts taken from reference TRBV19 and TRBJ2-2, reads DGGITQSPKYLFRKEGQNVTLSCEQNLNHDAMYWYRQDPGQGLRLIYYSQIVNDFQKGDIAEGYSVSREKKESFPLTVTSAQKNPTAFYLCASSIVSASGGFGELFFGEGSRLTVL.

The rearrangement links TRBV5-1 to TRBJ2-2; TRBD2 aligns across 11 bases. The junction had 9 bases not matched to a gene; V was cut back by 4 bases and J by 4 bases. Per germline, CDR1 SGHRS and CDR2 YFSETQ. This CDR3 spans 17 amino acids. The CDR3 sequence: CASSGLAGGHLTGELFF. The CDR3 DNA sequence: TGCGCCAGCAGCGGGCTAGCGGGGGGTCACCTCACCGGGGAGCTGTTTTTT.

The CDR3 nucleotides are TGCAGTGCCCTACAGGGGTTTGAAGCTTTCTTT. Protein sequence: CSALQGFEAFF. The chain couples TRBV20-1 to TRBJ1-1; TRBD1 agrees at 7 bases. The CDR3 is 11 amino acids. The ends lost 6 bases at V and 7 bases at J; junction bases unmatched: 5. Germline CDR1 DFQATT, CDR2 SNEGSKA (reference sequence).

The V call is TRBV15, the J call TRBJ1-5, with 7 bases lining up with TRBD1. The V gene end was trimmed by 2 bases and the J gene end by 2 bases; junction bases not matched to a gene: 9. Germline V lookup: CDR1 LNHNV, CDR2 YYDKDF (reference sequence). This CDR3 is built from 17 residues. The CDR3 sequence is CATSRPIRQGGNQPQHF. The CDR3 bases are TGTGCCACCAGCAGACCCATCCGACAGGGCGGCAATCAGCCCCAGCATTTT.

The chain has TRBV9 and TRBJ2-6; 7 nucleotides match TRBD1. The length of the CDR3 is 18 residues. The V segment lost 3 bases and the J segment 1 base; nucleotides outside the gene matches: 10. The germline V gene has CDR1 SGDLS and CDR2 YYNGEE. The CDR3 reads CASSGGQPSGSGANVLTF. The DNA of the CDR3 is TGTGCCAGCAGCGGGGGACAGCCTTCCGGATCTGGGGCCAACGTCCTGACTTTC.

This rearrangement joins TRBV11-2 to TRBJ2-1; 7 nucleotides agree with TRBD2. The CDR3 loop spans 18 amino acids. The V and J ends lost 3 bases and 2 bases, in that order; junction bases with no gene match: 13. Germline CDR1 and CDR2: SGHAT and FQNNGV. CDR3 sequence (DNA): TGTGCCAGCAGCTTTGGGCGGGGGTATTTTACCGCCTACAATGAGCAGTTCTTC. This translates into CASSFGRGYFTAYNEQFF.

This chain connects TRBV30 to TRBJ1-2; 9 bases are shared with TRBD1. The V and J ends lost 4 bases and 9 bases, in that order; junction bases with no gene match: 6. Germline V lookup: CDR1 GTSNPN, CDR2 SVGIG (reference sequence). The CDR3 covers 12 residues. The CDR3 DNA reads TGTGCCTGGACGGGACAGGGTGGACGCTACACCTTC. Translating gives CAWTGQGGRYTF.

The chain combines TRBV5-6 with TRBJ1-4, with 8 bases identical to TRBD1. V trimming: 0 bases; J trimming: 6 bases; junction bases outside the gene matches: 4. CDR1 is SGHDT, CDR2 YYEEEE, per germline. The CDR3 is made up of 15 amino acids. In nucleotides, the CDR3 is TGTGCCAGCAGCTTGGAGGGCAGGGGGCATGAAAAACTGTTTTTT. Protein sequence: CASSLEGRGHEKLFF.

The rearrangement uses TRBV15 and TRBJ2-1; 8 bases map to TRBD2. The V gene's germline CDR1 is LNHNV and CDR2 YYDKDF (reference sequence). Trimming removed 0 bases from V and 8 bases from J; junction bases left unmatched: 12. This CDR3 is 17 amino acids long. CDR3 sequence reads: CATSRDPRGGRRDEQFF. The CDR3 DNA reads TGTGCCACCAGCAGAGACCCTCGGGGGGGCCGGAGGGATGAGCAGTTCTTC. The full variable domain, in which reference TRBV15 and TRBJ2-1 provide the parts outside the CDR3, is DAMVIQNPRYQVTQFGKPVTLSCSQTLNHNVMYWYQQKSSQAPKLLFHYYDKDFNNEADTPDNFQSRRPNTSFCFLDIRSPGLGDTAMYLCATSRDPRGGRRDEQFFGPGTRLTVL.

This chain joins TRBV30 and TRBJ1-1; possible D gene TRBD1, 6 bases. This CDR3 contains 18 residues. V was cut by 3 bases and J by 1 base, with 24 bases left in between. Germline assignment: CDR1 GTSNPN and CDR2 SVGIG (reference sequence). The CDR3 bases are TGTGCCTGGAGCATCCAAGGGGACACCCCCCGTTGGAACACTGAAGCTTTCTTT. Translating gives CAWSIQGDTPRWNTEAFF. The variable domain in full, with the rest retrieved from reference TRBV30 and TRBJ1-1, is SQTIHQWPATLVQPVGSPLSLECTVEGTSNPNLYWYRQAAGRGLQLLFYSVGIGQISSEVPQNLSASRPQDRQFILSSKKLLLSDSGFYLCAWSIQGDTPRWNTEAFFGQGTRLTVV.

This clone has a handful of counts. The rearrangement uses TRBV5-1 and TRBJ2-7; TRBD1 matches 7 bases. The junction had 10 bases not matched to a gene; V was cut back by 2 bases and J by 2 bases. The germline V gene encodes CDR1 SGHRS and CDR2 YFSETQ. The CDR3 runs 16 residues. The CDR3 DNA is TGCGCCAGCAGCTTTGGGGACAGAGGGCTAGCCTACGAGCAGTACTTC. Encoded protein: CASSFGDRGLAYEQYF.

The chain recombines TRBV2 with TRBJ1-2, with a tentative D call TRBD1 (5 bases). Germline CDR1 SNHLY, CDR2 FYNNEI. CDR3 length equals 13 residues. The V end lost 10 bases, the J end lost 10 bases, and 22 bases lay between the germline ends. CDR3 sequence: CATHPRGVGDYTF. The CDR3 nucleotides are TGTGCCACCCACCCCCGGGGGGTTGGGGACTACACCTTC. Full variable domain (rest looked up from reference TRBV2 and TRBJ1-2): EPEVTQTPSHQVTQMGQEVILRCVPISNHLYFYWYRQILGQKVEFLVSFYNNEISEKSEIFDDQFSVERPDGSNFTLKIRSTKLEDSAMYFCATHPRGVGDYTFGSGTRLTVV.

The chain has TRBV6-5 and TRBJ1-1; no firm D call. The CDR3 is made up of 13 amino acids. Trimming took off 1 base at V and 1 base at J, with 4 bases between the two ends. The germline CDR1 and CDR2 sequences are MNHEY and SVGAGI. In nucleotides, the CDR3 is TGTGCCAGCAGTTACTGGCCGAACACTGAAGCTTTCTTT. The encoded protein is CASSYWPNTEAFF.

Details on this clone: The sample holds other DNA sequences that translate to the same CDR3. The J gene is TRBJ2-5, the V gene TRBV27, with D possibly being TRBD2 (5 bases). V gave up 1 base and J gave up 5 bases, with 11 bases separating them. In germline, CDR1 is MNHEY, CDR2 SMNVEV (reference sequence). The CDR3 extends over 14 amino acids. CDR3 region: CASSLLHGEETQYF. In nucleotides, the CDR3 is TGTGCCAGCAGTTTATTGCATGGGGAGGAGACCCAGTACTTC.

The genes are TRBV5-6 and TRBJ1-4; no firm D call. Germline V gene data show CDR1 as SGHDT and CDR2 as YYEEEE. V lost 0 bases and J 7 bases, leaving 10 bases between the germline ends. The CDR3 totals 14 residues. Here the CDR3 reads CASSLDRRSEKLFF. As DNA, the CDR3 is TGTGCCAGCAGCTTGGATCGACGGAGTGAAAAACTGTTTTTT.

The rearrangement joins TRBV11-2 to TRBJ1-1, with 7 bases identical to TRBD1. CDR1 and CDR2 (germline): SGHAT, FQNNGV. With V trimmed by 1 base and J by 0 bases, 5 bases remained unmatched. There are 16 residues in the CDR3. CDR3: CASSLGRDSLNTEAFF. As DNA, the CDR3 is TGTGCCAGCAGCTTAGGTAGGGACAGCTTGAACACTGAAGCTTTCTTT.

The chain combines TRBV27 with TRBJ1-2, with TRBD1 identical over 7 bases. Germline lookup yields CDR1 MNHEY and CDR2 SMNVEV (reference sequence). The CDR3 runs to 13 residues. The ends lost 3 bases at V and 7 bases at J; junction bases unmatched: 5. The CDR3 DNA is TGTGCCAGCAGTTTTCTGACAGGGCCTGGCTACACCTTC. As protein: CASSFLTGPGYTF.

In this sample, this clone turned up a few times. The rearrangement links TRBV4-1 to TRBJ1-5, with D hard to call. Germline lookup yields CDR1 MGHRA and CDR2 YSYEKL. CDR3 length: 16 amino acids. With 2 bases removed from V and 0 bases from J, the gap between germline ends came to 11 bases. The CDR3 nucleotides read TGCGCCAGCAGCCAAACCTTCGGGGATAGCAATCAGCCCCAGCATTTT. Amino acids: CASSQTFGDSNQPQHF.

The chain joins TRBV5-1 to TRBJ2-3; unclear D gene. Germline values: CDR1 SGHRS, CDR2 YFSETQ. CDR3 size: 15 residues. V dropped 5 bases and J dropped 0 bases, with 13 bases sitting between them. Here the CDR3 reads CASRSVSHSTDTQYF. The DNA for the CDR3 is TGCGCCAGCAGGAGCGTGTCCCACAGCACAGATACGCAGTATTTT.

The sample holds a few counts of this clone. The rearrangement uses TRBV29-1 and TRBJ1-1, with D maybe TRBD1 (6 bases). The CDR3 length is 13 residues. With 7 bases removed from V and 0 bases from J, the gap between germline ends came to 12 bases. Germline assignment: CDR1 SQVTM and CDR2 ANQGSEA. In DNA form, the CDR3 reads TGCAGCGGGGAAACAGGGATGAACACTGAAGCTTTCTTT. Its translation: CSGETGMNTEAFF.

V is TRBV11-3 and J is TRBJ2-3; TRBD2 matches 8 bases. Germline V gene lookup returns CDR1 SGHNT and CDR2 YENEEA. The CDR3 is 15 residues long. With 8 bases clipped from V and 4 bases from J, the junction kept 11 bases outside the gene matches. The CDR3 DNA is TGTGCCAGCTGCCCGCTAGCGGGTAAACCAGATACGCAGTATTTT. This encodes CASCPLAGKPDTQYF.

The V gene is TRBV6-1, the J gene TRBJ1-5, with a possible D match to TRBD1 (6 bases). Deletions cut 4 bases from V and 1 base from J, with 8 bases between. The CDR3 consists of 14 residues. The germline V gene encodes CDR1 MNHNS and CDR2 SASEGT. The CDR3: CASSAQGSNQPQHF. DNA for the CDR3: TGTGCCAGCAGTGCCCAGGGGAGCAATCAGCCCCAGCATTTT.

The chain joins TRBV5-8 to TRBJ1-1; 7 nucleotides align to TRBD1. This CDR3 contains 16 residues. V was clipped by 4 bases and J by 5 bases; unmatched bases: 14. Germline V gives CDR1 SGHTS, CDR2 YDEGEE. The chain's CDR3 is CASSPGTDLGKTEAFF. As DNA, the CDR3 is TGTGCCAGCAGCCCCGGGACAGACCTAGGGAAGACTGAAGCTTTCTTT.